This T cell receptor (beta chain) was recorded in a study of OX40 agonist ivuxolimab in advanced cancers. Study at large: Under the entry rules, prior anti-PD-1, anti-PD-L1 or anti-CTLA-4 therapy was allowed, and 40% had some.

Generated by immunoSEQ multiplex PCR, the TCRdb table keeps only in-frame clones and is missing some. The sample lists around 48,000 clones; more than 70% were seen once. This CDR3 is 15 amino acids long. Germline V gene sequence: CDR1 SGHRS, CDR2 YFSETQ. Unmatched junction bases numbered 9, after V lost 3 bases and J lost 5 bases. Sequencing was performed on CD4+ or CD8+ T cells sorted from blood, taken in a trial of the OX40 agonist ivuxolimab. This chain links TRBV5-1 with TRBJ2-7; 9 bases align to TRBD1. The receptor comes from an adult with an advanced solid tumor such as melanoma, head and neck, liver or kidney cancer. CDR3 residues: CASSSTGTGIHEQYF. The CDR3 DNA reads as TGCGCCAGCAGCTCCACCGGGACAGGGATCCACGAGCAGTACTTC.